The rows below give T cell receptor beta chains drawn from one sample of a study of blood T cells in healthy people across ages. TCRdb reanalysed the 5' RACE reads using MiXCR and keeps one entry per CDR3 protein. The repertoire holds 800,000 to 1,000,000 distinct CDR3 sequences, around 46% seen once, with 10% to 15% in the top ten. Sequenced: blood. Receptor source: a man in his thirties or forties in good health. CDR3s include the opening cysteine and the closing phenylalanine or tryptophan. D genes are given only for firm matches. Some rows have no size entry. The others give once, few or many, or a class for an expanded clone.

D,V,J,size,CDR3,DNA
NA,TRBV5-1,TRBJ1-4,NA,CASSVSATTNEKLFF,TGCGCCAGTAGTGTTAGCGCCACAACTAATGAAAAACTGTTTTTT
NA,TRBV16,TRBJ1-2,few,CASGGQSYGYTF,TGTGCCAGCGGTGGACAGAGCTATGGCTACACCTTC
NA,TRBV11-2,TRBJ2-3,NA,CASSLTFTRTDTQYF,TGTGCCAGCAGCTTGACCTTCACTAGGACAGATACGCAGTATTTT
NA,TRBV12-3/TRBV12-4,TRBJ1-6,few,CASSLRGLRNSPLHF,TGTGCCAGCAGTTTGAGGGGACTTCGTAATTCACCCCTCCACTTT
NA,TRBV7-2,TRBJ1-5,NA,CASSLKGQGGSNQPQHF,TGTGCCAGCAGCTTAAAGGGGCAGGGTGGGAGCAATCAGCCCCAGCATTTT
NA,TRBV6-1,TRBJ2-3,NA,CASSEGGLKQYF,TGTGCCAGCAGTGAGGGGGGCTTAAAGCAGTATTTT
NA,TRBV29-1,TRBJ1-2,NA,CSVVDNDYGYTF,TGCAGCGTGGTTGACAACGACTATGGCTACACCTTC
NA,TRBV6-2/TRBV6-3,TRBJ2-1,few,CASISPGPYNEQFF,TGTGCCAGCATCTCCCCGGGACCCTACAATGAGCAGTTCTTC
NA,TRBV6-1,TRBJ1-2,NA,CASSEGSGYYGYTF,TGTGCCAGCAGTGAAGGAAGCGGCTACTATGGCTACACCTTC
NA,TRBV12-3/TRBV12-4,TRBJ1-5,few,CAIGRGSQPQHF,TGTGCCATAGGTCGGGGCTCTCAGCCCCAGCATTTT
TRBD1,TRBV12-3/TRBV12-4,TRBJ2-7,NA,CVSKRGQGQSYEQYF,TGTGTCAGCAAGAGGGGACAGGGTCAGTCCTACGAGCAGTACTTC
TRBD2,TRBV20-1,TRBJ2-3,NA,CSPGGDTQYF,TGCAGTCCCGGGGGGGATACGCAGTATTTT
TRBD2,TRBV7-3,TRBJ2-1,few,CASSLGGFTSGDNEQFF,TGTGCCAGCAGCTTGGGGGGATTTACTAGCGGGGACAATGAGCAGTTCTTC
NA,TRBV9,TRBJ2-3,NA,CASSGGASDTQYF,TGTGCCAGCAGCGGGGGGGCTTCGGATACGCAGTATTTT
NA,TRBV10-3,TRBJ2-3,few,CAISVQAGGSDTQYF,TGTGCCATCAGTGTGCAAGCGGGTGGTTCAGATACGCAGTATTTT
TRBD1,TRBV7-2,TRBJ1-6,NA,CASSPDRGIINSPLHF,TGTGCCAGCAGCCCCGACAGGGGGATTATTAATTCACCCCTCCACTTT
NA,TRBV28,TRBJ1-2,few,CASLGSDYGYTF,TGTGCCAGCCTGGGGTCAGACTATGGCTACACCTTC
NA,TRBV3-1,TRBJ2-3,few,CASSQEIGVPDTQYF,TGTGCCAGCAGCCAAGAGATAGGTGTCCCAGATACGCAGTATTTT
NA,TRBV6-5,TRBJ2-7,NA,CASSVGGYYEQYF,TGTGCCAGCAGCGTGGGGGGTTACTACGAGCAGTACTTC
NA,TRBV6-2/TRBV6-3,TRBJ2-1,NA,CASSSVGEGGPYNEQFF,TGTGCCAGCAGTTCCGTTGGGGAGGGGGGTCCCTACAATGAGCAGTTCTTC
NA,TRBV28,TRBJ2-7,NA,CACSSREQYF,TGTGCCTGCAGTTCAAGGGAGCAGTACTTC
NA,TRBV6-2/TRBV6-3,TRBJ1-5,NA,CASSYSWAGNQPQHF,TGTGCCAGCAGTTACTCGTGGGCGGGGAATCAGCCCCAGCATTTT
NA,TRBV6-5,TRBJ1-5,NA,CASCCPGVNGNQPQHF,TGTGCCAGCTGCTGTCCGGGGGTAAATGGCAATCAGCCCCAGCATTTT
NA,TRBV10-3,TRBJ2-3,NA,CAISDGTNTQYF,TGTGCCATCAGTGACGGAACAAATACGCAGTATTTT
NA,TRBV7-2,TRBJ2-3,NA,CASSLAGGWTDTQYF,TGTGCCAGCAGCTTAGCCGGGGGCTGGACAGATACGCAGTATTTT
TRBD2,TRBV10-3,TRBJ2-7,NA,CAISESGGGKSYEQYF,TGTGCCATCAGTGAGTCTGGCGGGGGGAAATCCTACGAGCAGTACTTC
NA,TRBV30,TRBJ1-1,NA,CAWRDGGEAFF,TGTGCCTGGAGAGACGGGGGTGAAGCTTTCTTT
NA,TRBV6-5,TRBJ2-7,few,CASSGRGRGIYEQYF,TGTGCCAGCAGCGGTCGGGGGAGGGGGATTTACGAGCAGTACTTC
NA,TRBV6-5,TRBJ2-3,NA,CASSPRGSTSTDTQYF,TGTGCCAGCAGCCCCCGGGGTAGCACTAGCACAGATACGCAGTATTTT
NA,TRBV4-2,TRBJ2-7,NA,CASSQDGPREQYF,TGTGCCAGCAGCCAAGATGGGCCCCGGGAGCAGTACTTC
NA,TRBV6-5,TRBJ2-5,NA,CASNHRKEETQYF,TGTGCCAGCAATCATAGAAAGGAAGAGACCCAGTACTTC
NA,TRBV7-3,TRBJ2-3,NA,CASSLSAASTDTQYF,TGTGCCAGCAGCTTATCGGCGGCTAGCACAGATACGCAGTATTTT
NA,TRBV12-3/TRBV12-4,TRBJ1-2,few,CASIGPGGWDGYTF,TGTGCCAGCATTGGGCCGGGGGGCTGGGATGGCTACACCTTC
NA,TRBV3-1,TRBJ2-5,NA,CASSPRGLGQTQYF,TGTGCCAGCAGCCCCCGCGGGTTGGGACAGACCCAGTACTTC
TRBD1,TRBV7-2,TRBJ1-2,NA,CASSLGQGSSRNGYTF,TGTGCCAGCAGCTTAGGACAGGGATCATCTAGAAATGGCTACACCTTC
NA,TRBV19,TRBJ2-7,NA,CASSMEVNYEQYF,TGTGCCAGTAGTATGGAGGTCAACTACGAGCAGTACTTC
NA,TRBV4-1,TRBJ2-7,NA,CASSPAHRAGSEQYF,TGCGCCAGCAGCCCTGCCCACCGGGCAGGGAGCGAGCAGTACTTC
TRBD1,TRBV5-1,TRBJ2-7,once,CASSSPSTGLLEQYF,TGCGCCAGCAGCTCCCCATCGACAGGGTTGCTCGAGCAGTACTTC
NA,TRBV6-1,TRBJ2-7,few,CASRRPVYEQYF,TGTGCCTCGCGGCGGCCTGTCTACGAGCAGTACTTC
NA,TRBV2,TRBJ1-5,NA,CASSEFARPTQHF,TGTGCCAGCAGTGAGTTCGCCAGGCCGACCCAGCATTTT
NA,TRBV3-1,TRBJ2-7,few,CASSVYRDAYEQYF,TGTGCCAGCAGCGTGTACAGGGACGCCTACGAGCAGTACTTC
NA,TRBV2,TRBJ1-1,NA,CASANPSTNTEAFF,TGTGCCAGCGCGAACCCGAGTACGAACACTGAAGCTTTCTTT
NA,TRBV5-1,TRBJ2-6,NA,CASSLEAVSGANVLTF,TGCGCCAGCAGCTTGGAAGCGGTCTCTGGGGCCAACGTCCTGACTTTC
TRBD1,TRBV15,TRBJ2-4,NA,CATSRTGTGNIQYF,TGTGCCACCAGCAGGACGGGGACAGGGAACATTCAGTACTTC
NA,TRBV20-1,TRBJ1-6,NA,CSASGGRNSPLHF,TGCAGTGCTAGTGGGGGGCGCAATTCACCCCTCCACTTT
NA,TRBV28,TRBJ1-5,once,CASSLWGREGGQPQHF,TGTGCCAGCAGTTTATGGGGCAGGGAGGGCGGTCAGCCCCAGCATTTT
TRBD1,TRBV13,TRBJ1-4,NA,CASTNRGYEKLFF,TGTGCCAGCACCAACAGGGGGTATGAAAAACTGTTTTTT
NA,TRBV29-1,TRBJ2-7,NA,CSVEDPDGQSYEQYF,TGCAGCGTTGAAGATCCAGACGGACAGTCCTACGAGCAGTACTTC
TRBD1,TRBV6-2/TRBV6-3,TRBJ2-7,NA,CASSYSPTGSPYEQYF,TGTGCCAGCAGTTACTCCCCGACAGGGAGCCCCTACGAGCAGTACTTC
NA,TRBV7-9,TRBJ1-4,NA,CASSLDPEKLFF,TGTGCCAGCAGCTTAGACCCTGAAAAACTGTTTTTT
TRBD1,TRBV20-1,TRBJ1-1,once,CSARRQGASEAFF,TGCAGTGCTAGAAGGCAGGGGGCGAGTGAAGCTTTCTTT
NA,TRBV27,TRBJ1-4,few,CASSRDEKLFF,TGTGCCAGCAGTCGGGATGAAAAACTGTTTTTT
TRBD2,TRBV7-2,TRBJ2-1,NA,CASSLLAGPSEQFF,TGTGCCAGCAGCCTACTAGCGGGTCCAAGTGAGCAGTTCTTC